The subject of this entry is one T cell receptor beta chain. What it binds is not known. CDR1 and CDR2 (germline): MDHEN, SYDVKM. The CDR3 extends over 15 amino acids. J gave up 2 bases and V 2 bases, and 6 bases lay outside the gene matches. A multiplex PCR was run with 60 Vbeta primers and 13 Jbeta primers. Sequencing used immunoSEQ multiplex PCR; TCRdb keeps in-frame clones, though not all of them. The table includes about 160,000 clones, roughly four fifths detected once. The data originate from a study of cytomegalovirus exposure and HLA in healthy donors. Study background: Around 78 million unique TCRs, all from HLA-typed donors, were included in an early release of the data. Overall study findings and caveats: Three of the chains that were CMV-associated were confirmed in vitro to be specific for CMV antigens. The study had only CMV serostatus as immune exposure information. Follow-up analysis found HLA locus-dependent TCR association rates, highest for DRB1 and lowest for HLA-C.

The origin of this receptor is a man in his fifties in good health and CMV-seropositive. The chain couples TRBV28 to TRBJ2-7; 7 bases align to TRBD1. The specimen was PBMCs. DNA for the CDR3: TGTGCCAGCAGTTTAAACCGGGACAGCCCCTACGAGCAGTACTTC. This sequence encodes CASSLNRDSPYEQYF.